This T cell receptor beta chain is from a study of T cell repertoires in ileal Crohn's disease. As for the study in general: About half received postoperative treatment, about a dozen with thiopurines and 15 to 20 anti-TNF.

About 500 nanograms of biopsy DNA per sample underwent TCRB immunosequencing. The assay was immunoSEQ multiplex PCR, and TCRdb's table has in-frame clones only and misses some. The sample lists about 15,000 clones; about 66% were seen once. Concerning this clone: The antigen remains unidentified.

The V end was cut by 2 bases, the J end by 1 base, with 5 bases between. CDR3 length: 13 amino acids. Looked up from germline, CDR1 is KGHSH and CDR2 is LQKENI. Findings and caveats of the study: All patients with clonality above 26.8% had endoscopic recurrence. Compared with CD4 T cells, sorted CD8 cells carried more expanded clones.

This sequence originates from an adult with Crohn's disease. The sequencing sample was made of ileal tissue. The chain carries TRBV18 and TRBJ1-1; D not certain. The CDR3 is CASSPNQNTEAFF. CDR3 nucleotides: TGTGCCAGCTCACCAAATCAGAACACTGAAGCTTTCTTT.